This T cell receptor beta chain emerged from a study of blood T cell repertoires in COVID-19. CDR1 is MNHNS, CDR2 SASEGT, per germline. Unmatched junction bases numbered 5, after V lost 2 bases and J lost 4 bases. This CDR3 spans 16 amino acids. Measured with immunoSEQ multiplex PCR; TCRdb has only the in-frame clones, and not every one. This table holds about 170,000 clones, approximately 82% found once. The chain is built from TRBV6-1 and TRBJ1-2; 12 nucleotides line up with TRBD1. Sequencing was done on a sample of peripheral blood. The origin of this receptor is a woman of 80 years or more with acute or convalescent COVID-19. This CDR3 reads CASSETGTGGLYGYTF. CDR3 bases: TGTGCCAGCAGTGAAACAGGGACAGGGGGCCTCTATGGCTACACCTTC.